The 26 T cell receptor beta chains below were found in one sample sequenced in a study of blood T cell repertoires in COVID-19. Clones were sequenced by immunoSEQ multiplex PCR, and TCRdb holds only the in-frame ones, with some missing. The sample yields some 120,000 clones, about 83% seen once. The sequenced sample was peripheral blood. These receptors all stem from a woman aged 45-59 years with acute or convalescent COVID-19.

This chain links TRBV6-5 with TRBJ1-3, with a possible D match to TRBD1 (6 bases). V lost 5 bases and J lost 4, with 9 bases in between. This CDR3 spans 13 amino acids. Germline V gene data show CDR1 as MNHEY and CDR2 as SVGAGI. The CDR3 DNA reads TGTGCCAGCAGTAGGGGGTTCGGAAACACCATATATTTT. Encoded protein: CASSRGFGNTIYF.

This clone was observed once. J is TRBJ2-1 and V is TRBV7-9; TRBD1 matches 7 bases. The length of the CDR3 is 18 residues. J was trimmed by 1 base and V by 3 bases; bases with no gene match: 12. Per germline, CDR1 SEHNR and CDR2 FQNEAQ (reference sequence). The CDR3 sequence: CASSFGLSTGRSYNEQFF. For the CDR3, the DNA is TGTGCCAGCAGCTTTGGACTCTCGACAGGGCGATCCTACAATGAGCAGTTCTTC.

This chain uses TRBV27 with TRBJ1-1; D gene uncertain. V was cut by 5 bases and J by 0 bases, with 7 bases left in between. This CDR3 is 13 amino acids long. Germline CDR1 is MNHEY and CDR2 is SMNVEV (reference sequence). In DNA form, the CDR3 reads TGTGCCAGCAGTATTACAGTGAACACTGAAGCTTTCTTT. Its translation is CASSITVNTEAFF.

The chain has TRBV4-3 and TRBJ2-2, with TRBD2 matching 8 bases. V lost 0 bases, J lost 6 bases, and 9 bases stayed unmatched. Per germline, CDR1 LGHNA and CDR2 YSLEER. The CDR3 spans 17 residues. The CDR3 loop is CASSQDGSGSRPGELFF. The CDR3 nucleotides read TGCGCCAGCAGCCAAGATGGAAGCGGGAGCCGACCCGGGGAGCTGTTTTTT.

The rearrangement joins TRBV5-1 to TRBJ2-1, with 7 bases that match TRBD1. This CDR3 contains 13 residues. With 4 bases clipped from V and 4 bases from J, the junction kept 2 bases outside the gene matches. The germline V gene encodes CDR1 SGHRS and CDR2 YFSETQ. This chain's CDR3 is CASSLQGYNEQFF. Here the CDR3 DNA reads TGCGCCAGCAGCCTACAGGGGTACAATGAGCAGTTCTTC.

V usage is TRBV19 and J usage is TRBJ1-4; tentative D call: TRBD1 (5 bases). CDR3 size: 19 residues. CDR1 and CDR2 (germline): LNHDA, SQIVND (reference sequence). V was trimmed by 2 bases and J by 3 bases, leaving 22 bases between them. In nucleotides, the CDR3 is TGTGCCAGTAGTATACAGGGTATCGGGTTGGGGTCGGCTAATGAAAAACTGTTTTTT. Its translation is CASSIQGIGLGSANEKLFF.

The chain has TRBV6-5 and TRBJ2-5; 9 positions agree with TRBD1. The CDR3 length is 12 residues. Germline lookup yields CDR1 MNHEY and CDR2 SVGAGI. Trimming removed 8 bases from V and 4 bases from J; junction bases left unmatched: 2. DNA for the CDR3: TGTGCCAGCGGGACAGGGCCAGAGACCCAGTACTTC. Translated: CASGTGPETQYF.

This clone showed up just a few times. V usage is TRBV6-4 and J usage is TRBJ2-1, with D maybe TRBD2 (7 bases). This CDR3 is built from 16 residues. The V end was cut by 0 bases, the J end by 7 bases, with 16 bases between. Germline-derived CDR1 and CDR2 are MRHNA and SNTAGT. The CDR3: CASSDSHRGGANEQFF. CDR3 DNA: TGTGCCAGCAGTGACTCTCATAGGGGGGGGGCGAATGAGCAGTTCTTC.

This clone was seen only once. This chain links TRBV19 with TRBJ2-3; tentatively, D is TRBD2 (6 bases). Trimming pared 4 bases from V and 0 bases from J, leaving 11 bases between. This CDR3 is built from 15 residues. Germline assignment: CDR1 LNHDA and CDR2 SQIVND (reference sequence). The CDR3 loop reads CASSTPGTSTDTQYF. The CDR3 DNA is TGTGCCAGTAGTACTCCCGGGACTAGCACAGATACGCAGTATTTT. The whole variable domain, filled in from reference TRBV19 and TRBJ2-3, reads DGGITQSPKYLFRKEGQNVTLSCEQNLNHDAMYWYRQDPGQGLRLIYYSQIVNDFQKGDIAEGYSVSREKKESFPLTVTSAQKNPTAFYLCASSTPGTSTDTQYFGPGTRLTVL.

V gene TRBV29-1 combines with J gene TRBJ1-1, with 8 bases fitting TRBD1. From germline, CDR1 is SQVTM and CDR2 ANQGSEA. With V trimmed by 2 bases and J by 8 bases, 4 bases remained unmatched. The CDR3 totals 12 residues. The CDR3 here is CSVEWRDREAFF. The CDR3, as DNA: TGCAGCGTTGAATGGCGGGACAGGGAAGCTTTCTTT.

V is TRBV3-1 (or the pseudogene TRBV3-2) and J is TRBJ2-5; 10 bases match TRBD2. The CDR3 is 11 amino acids. CDR1 is LGHDT, CDR2 YNNKEL, per germline (reference sequence). The CDR3 DNA follows: TGTGGCGTAGCGGGAGGCGAGACCCAGTACTTC. It encodes CGVAGGETQYF.

The genes are TRBV5-4 and TRBJ2-5, with TRBD1 identical over 8 bases. The CDR3 is 15 residues long. Trimming removed 4 bases from V and 5 bases from J; junction bases left unmatched: 10. The germline V gene has CDR1 SGHNT and CDR2 YYREEE (reference sequence). The CDR3 DNA sequence: TGTGCCAGCAGCCCGGACAGGGCGGCCCGGGAGACCCAGTACTTC. This gives the protein CASSPDRAARETQYF.

In its sample, this clone was seen once. This chain links TRBV7-9 with TRBJ1-1; tentative D call: TRBD1 (6 bases). This CDR3 spans 11 amino acids. Per germline, CDR1 SEHNR and CDR2 FQNEAQ (reference sequence). The germline V and J ends were trimmed by 8 bases and 9 bases, with 13 bases remaining between them. The DNA for the CDR3 is TGTGCCAGCGGCTCGGGACACCAAGCTTTCTTT. Amino acids: CASGSGHQAFF.

Only a few counts were recorded for this clone. J is TRBJ1-6 and V is TRBV2; maybe TRBD1 (5 bases). Germline V CDR1 and CDR2: SNHLY, FYNNEI. Deletions cut 6 bases from V and 7 bases from J, with 16 bases between. CDR3 size: 15 residues. CDR3 coding DNA: TGTGCCAGCAGAGGGGATGGGGCCCAGAATTCACCCCTCCACTTT. Protein sequence: CASRGDGAQNSPLHF.

The rearrangement uses TRBV4-2 and TRBJ1-2, with 10 nucleotides matching TRBD1. CDR1 and CDR2 (germline): LGHNA, YNFKEQ. The V gene end was trimmed by 1 base and the J gene end by 4 bases; junction bases not matched to a gene: 6. The CDR3 is made up of 16 amino acids. CDR3 loop: CASSQVGTGEFYGYTF. The CDR3 DNA is TGTGCCAGCAGCCAAGTGGGGACAGGGGAATTCTATGGCTACACCTTC.

The chain links TRBV7-8 to TRBJ2-7; D not resolved. With 1 base removed from V and 6 bases from J, the gap between germline ends came to 4 bases. The CDR3 is made up of 11 amino acids. CDR1 is SGHVS and CDR2 is FQNEAQ in the germline V gene. CDR3 residues: CASSLVREQYF. For the CDR3, the DNA is TGTGCCAGCAGCTTAGTCCGCGAGCAGTACTTC. The full variable domain, its missing parts supplied by reference TRBV7-8 and TRBJ2-7, is GAGVSQSPRYKVAKRGQDVALRCDPISGHVSLFWYQQALGQGPEFLTYFQNEAQLDKSGLPSDRFFAERPEGSVSTLKIQRTQQEDSAVYLCASSLVREQYFGPGTRLTVT.

This chain links TRBV20-1 with TRBJ1-1; D uncertain. The V gene lost 3 bases and the J gene lost 6 bases, with 14 bases spanning the gap. The germline V gene encodes CDR1 DFQATT and CDR2 SNEGSKA (reference sequence). This CDR3 region has 13 residues. In DNA, the CDR3 is TGCAGTGCTAGTCCTCCCGGGATAGCTGAAGCTTTCTTT. Translating gives CSASPPGIAEAFF.

This clone was found a few times. This chain joins TRBV7-9 and TRBJ1-1; D might be TRBD1 (5 bases). Germline CDR1 is SEHNR and CDR2 is FQNEAQ (reference sequence). The CDR3 is 15 residues long. V dropped 2 bases and J dropped 0 bases, with 10 bases sitting between them. CDR3 bases: TGTGCCAGCAGCTTAATGGGGGGGATGAACACTGAAGCTTTCTTT. It translates to CASSLMGGMNTEAFF.

The chain combines TRBV9 with TRBJ2-2; TRBD2 aligns across 13 bases. This CDR3 has 22 residues. The J segment lost 4 bases and the V segment lost 0 bases, leaving 18 bases of the junction unmatched. Germline CDR1 reads SGDLS; CDR2 reads YYNGEE. This CDR3 reads CASSVVLGVAGLAGVRTGELFF. The DNA for the CDR3 is TGTGCCAGCAGCGTAGTATTAGGGGTTGCAGGACTAGCGGGAGTTCGCACCGGGGAGCTGTTTTTT.

This rearrangement joins TRBV13 to TRBJ1-5; D is unresolved. Germline CDR1 and CDR2: PRHDT and FYEKMQ (reference sequence). Trimming stripped 3 bases from V and 1 base from J, with 10 bases between. This CDR3 region has 15 residues. CDR3 coding DNA: TGTGCCAGCAGCTTGGGTCAGGAAAGCAATCAGCCCCAGCATTTT. Its translation is CASSLGQESNQPQHF.

The V gene is TRBV13, the J gene TRBJ1-6; the match to TRBD1 covers 7 bases. The CDR3 covers 16 residues. V gave up 2 bases and J gave up 6 bases; unmatched junction bases: 7. Looked up from germline, CDR1 is PRHDT and CDR2 is FYEKMQ (reference sequence). For the CDR3, the DNA is TGTGCCAGCAGCTTACATGGGGCAGGGGGTAATTCACCCCTCCACTTT. This sequence encodes CASSLHGAGGNSPLHF.

This clone has at least ten counts. The V and J genes are TRBV7-8 and TRBJ1-5; D is perhaps TRBD1 (6 bases). The germline V gene encodes CDR1 SGHVS and CDR2 FQNEAQ. Between the trimmed V and J ends, which lost 1 base and 0 bases, there was a span of 16 bases. There are 18 residues in the CDR3. CDR3 protein: CASSLGLQGPYSNQPQHF. The DNA for the CDR3 is TGTGCCAGCAGCTTAGGGCTACAGGGCCCATATAGCAATCAGCCCCAGCATTTT.

This rearrangement joins TRBV7-8 to TRBJ2-7, with 10 positions matching TRBD2. The CDR3 extends over 15 amino acids. Trimming took 2 bases from V and 5 from J; bases not matched to a gene: 6. CDR1 and CDR2 (germline): SGHVS, FQNEAQ. The CDR3 region is CASSLSLAGANEQYF. The CDR3 nucleotides are TGTGCCAGCAGCTTATCGCTAGCGGGAGCTAACGAGCAGTACTTC.

The chain employs TRBV10-3 and TRBJ2-1; TRBD1 matches at 12 bases. J lost 4 bases, V lost 10 bases, and 8 bases had no gene match. Germline loops: CDR1 ENHRY, CDR2 SYGVKD. The CDR3 contains 15 residues. CDR3 sequence: CASSGTGGEYNEQFF. In nucleotides, the CDR3 is TGTGCCAGCAGCGGGACAGGGGGCGAGTACAATGAGCAGTTCTTC.

As to this clone: Other DNA sequences within the sample encode an identical CDR3. The chain is built from TRBV3-1 (or the pseudogene TRBV3-2) and TRBJ2-1; 7 bases line up with TRBD2. Trimming took 1 base from V and 0 from J; bases not matched to a gene: 0. The CDR3 length is 15 residues. The germline V gene encodes CDR1 LGHDT and CDR2 YNNKEL (reference sequence). The DNA of the CDR3 is TGTGCCAGCAGCCAAGGCGGGGGCTCCTACAATGAGCAGTTCTTC. This translates into CASSQGGGSYNEQFF.

The chain joins TRBV11-2 to TRBJ1-1, with 7 bases identical to TRBD1. From germline, CDR1 is SGHAT and CDR2 FQNNGV. The CDR3 is made up of 15 amino acids. With 0 bases clipped from V and 5 bases from J, the junction kept 6 bases outside the gene matches. For the CDR3, the DNA is TGTGCCAGCAGCTTAGAGACAGGGCGACGGACTGAAGCTTTCTTT. Protein: CASSLETGRRTEAFF.